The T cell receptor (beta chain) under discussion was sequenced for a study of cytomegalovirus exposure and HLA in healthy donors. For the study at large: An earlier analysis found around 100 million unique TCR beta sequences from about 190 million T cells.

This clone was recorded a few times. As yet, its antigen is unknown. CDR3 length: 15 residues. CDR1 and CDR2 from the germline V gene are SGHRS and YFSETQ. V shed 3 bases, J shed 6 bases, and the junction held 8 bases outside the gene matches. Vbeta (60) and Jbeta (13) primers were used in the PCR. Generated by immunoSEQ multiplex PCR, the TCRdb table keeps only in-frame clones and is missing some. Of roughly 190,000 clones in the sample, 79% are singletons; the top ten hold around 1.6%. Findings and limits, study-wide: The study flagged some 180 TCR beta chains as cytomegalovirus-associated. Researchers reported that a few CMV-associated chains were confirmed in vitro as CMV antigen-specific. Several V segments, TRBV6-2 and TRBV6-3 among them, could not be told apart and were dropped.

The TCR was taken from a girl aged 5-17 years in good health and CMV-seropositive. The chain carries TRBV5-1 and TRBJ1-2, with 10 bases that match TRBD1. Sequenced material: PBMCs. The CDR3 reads CASSSRDRGIDGYTF. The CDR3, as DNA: TGCGCCAGCAGCTCGAGGGACAGGGGAATAGATGGCTACACCTTC.